This T cell receptor beta chain was captured by sequencing in a study of blood T cell repertoires in COVID-19. Study details: T cells, B-cell-depleted T cells, or PBMCs supplied cDNA or gDNA.

Per the original methods: Researchers report that nucleated cell counts were estimated from reference gene primer amplification. TCRdb's table, derived via immunoSEQ multiplex PCR, lists solely in-frame clones and lacks some. That table gives V, J and clone size, and the DNA gave D and trimming. The sample yields approximately 240,000 clones, about 86% seen once. Everyone who took part was 18 to 89 years old, and they came from about 25 US areas. Participant reports of clinical history set cohort assignment. This CDR3 region has 15 residues. Germline-derived CDR1 and CDR2 are SNHLY and FYNNEI. With V trimmed by 4 bases and J by 5 bases, 8 bases remained unmatched.

The sample taken for sequencing was PBMCs or T cells enriched from blood (not recorded which). This TCR was recovered from a woman between 35 and 50 years old with acute COVID-19. The chain is built from TRBV2 and TRBJ1-5, with 7 bases lining up with TRBD1. The CDR3 bases are TGTGCCAGCAGTGTCACCACAGGGGAGGATCAGCCCCAGCATTTT. Its translation is CASSVTTGEDQPQHF. Drawing the rest from reference TRBV2 and TRBJ1-5, the complete variable domain is EPEVTQTPSHQVTQMGQEVILRCVPISNHLYFYWYRQILGQKVEFLVSFYNNEISEKSEIFDDQFSVERPDGSNFTLKIRSTKLEDSAMYFCASSVTTGEDQPQHFGDGTRLSIL.